The 9 T cell receptor beta chains presented below share a single source sample, sequenced in a study of shared clonotypes between healthy human individuals. Generated by immunoSEQ multiplex PCR, the TCRdb table keeps only in-frame clones and is missing some. The sample contains hundreds of thousands of clones, 95% to 96% of which appear only once. Naive CD8 cells comprised CD45RO-negative, CCR7-positively selected cells, excluding terminally differentiated effector memory CD45RA+ cells. Source material: naive CD8+ T cells sorted from blood. The receptor set was obtained from a woman in her thirties in good health.

The rearrangement uses TRBV5-4 and TRBJ2-1, with D perhaps given as TRBD1 or TRBD2 (6 bases each). Germline-derived CDR1 and CDR2 are SGHNT and YYREEE (reference sequence). The CDR3 spans 15 residues. Trimming shortened V by 2 bases and J by 10 bases, and 19 bases separated the two germline ends. The CDR3 nucleotides read TGTGCCAGCAGCTTTACTAGGGGGGAGGACGCGGAGCAGTTCTTC. Amino acid sequence: CASSFTRGEDAEQFF.

The chain carries TRBV27 and TRBJ2-7; 9 bases agree with TRBD1. V dropped 9 bases and J dropped 5; count of bases not matched to a gene: 2. This CDR3 contains 11 residues. Per the germline V gene, CDR1 is MNHEY and CDR2 is SMNVEV (reference sequence). Here the CDR3 DNA reads TGTGCCAGTGGACAGGGGCACGAGCAGTACTTC. Protein: CASGQGHEQYF.

Comments on this clone: Other DNA sequences within the sample encode an identical CDR3. The chain joins TRBV28 to TRBJ2-7, with 7 bases fitting TRBD2. The CDR3 consists of 14 residues. Germline values: CDR1 MDHEN, CDR2 SYDVKM. J was trimmed by 2 bases and V by 1 base; bases with no gene match: 2. The DNA for the CDR3 is TGTGCCAGCAGTTTATCCGGGGGGACCTACGAGCAGTACTTC. Translation: CASSLSGGTYEQYF.

The rearrangement uses TRBV7-8 and TRBJ2-7, with 7 positions matching TRBD1. The J segment lost 2 bases and the V segment lost 4 bases, leaving 5 bases of the junction unmatched. The CDR3 is 14 residues long. Per germline, CDR1 SGHVS and CDR2 FQNEAQ. The CDR3 DNA is TGTGCCAGCAGCTCGACAGGGCCCACCTACGAGCAGTACTTC. This sequence encodes CASSSTGPTYEQYF.

This clone was seen once. V and J are TRBV7-8 and TRBJ2-4; TRBD1 is a possible D gene (6 bases). Trimming cost V 1 base and J 7 bases, with 23 bases left between them. CDR3 size: 18 residues. Germline CDR1 reads SGHVS; CDR2 reads FQNEAQ. For the CDR3, the DNA is TGTGCCAGCAGCTTAGTACGCCTTCTTACAGGGTCGAAGAACATTCAGTACTTC. Translation: CASSLVRLLTGSKNIQYF.

The CDR3 DNA reads TGTGCCAGCAGCGAGACAGGGATTCTAGACTACGAGCAGTACTTC. Translating it yields CASSETGILDYEQYF. The rearrangement links TRBV9 to TRBJ2-7; 7 positions match TRBD1. Trimming cost V 3 bases and J 3 bases; bases outside gene matches: 9. Germline CDR1 and CDR2: SGDLS and YYNGEE. The CDR3 covers 15 residues.

The chain links TRBV6-5 to TRBJ2-1; D may be TRBD1 (6 bases). V lost 0 bases, J lost 7 bases, and 10 bases lay in between. This CDR3 region has 14 residues. Germline V gene lookup returns CDR1 MNHEY and CDR2 SVGAGI. The CDR3 loop reads CASSYSGRGNEQFF. The DNA for the CDR3 is TGTGCCAGCAGTTACTCAGGCAGGGGAAATGAGCAGTTCTTC.

Concerning this clone itself: Other DNA sequences in the same sample also yield this CDR3. The chain uses TRBV6-5 and TRBJ2-5; D is possibly TRBD1 or TRBD2 (5 bases each). Germline CDR1 reads MNHEY; CDR2 reads SVGAGI. Between the trimmed V and J ends, which lost 2 bases and 4 bases, there was a span of 5 bases. The CDR3 loop spans 12 amino acids. The CDR3 protein is CASSYGGETQYF. DNA of the CDR3: TGTGCCAGCAGTTACGGGGGAGAGACCCAGTACTTC.

The chain recombines TRBV28 with TRBJ1-5; D might be TRBD1 (6 bases). The germline V gene has CDR1 MDHEN and CDR2 SYDVKM. The V gene lost 2 bases and the J gene lost 8 bases, with 10 bases spanning the gap. The CDR3 extends over 13 amino acids. This CDR3 is CASSLQGIEPQHF. The CDR3, as DNA: TGTGCCAGCAGTTTACAGGGGATCGAGCCCCAGCATTTT.